This T cell receptor beta chain emerged from a study of memory CD4+ T cells and cytomegalovirus serostatus. Study outcomes and limitations: Each of approximately 69 CMV-associated TCRbeta sequences occurred in one to five individuals.

In this sample, this clone turned up once. Its antigen is currently unknown. The length of the CDR3 is 14 residues. The V gene's germline CDR1 is MNHNS and CDR2 SASEGT. Trimming shortened V by 8 bases and J by 0 bases, and 14 bases separated the two germline ends. Authors' methods: After removing out-of-frame reads, 2,204,828 distinct TCRbeta sequences remained. Sequencing used immunoSEQ multiplex PCR; TCRdb keeps in-frame clones, though not all of them. Clonal size and the V and J genes are those of that table, whereas D and trimming came from the DNA. The sample lists 50,000 to 65,000 clones; around 78% were seen once. The sort gate was single viable CD3+CD4+CD8-CD45RO+ cells for memory CD4+ T cells. Donors' CMV status reflects serum IgG against pp150, pp28, p38, p52. Total CD4+ T cells were enriched by CD4 positive selection.

The rearrangement joins TRBV6-1 to TRBJ2-7; D might be TRBD1 (6 bases). This TCR came from an adult in good health and CMV-seronegative. The sequenced sample was memory CD4+ T cells from blood. CDR3 amino acids: CASSRTASSYEQYF. The CDR3 nucleotides are TGTGCCAGCTCCCGGACAGCCTCCTCCTACGAGCAGTACTTC.